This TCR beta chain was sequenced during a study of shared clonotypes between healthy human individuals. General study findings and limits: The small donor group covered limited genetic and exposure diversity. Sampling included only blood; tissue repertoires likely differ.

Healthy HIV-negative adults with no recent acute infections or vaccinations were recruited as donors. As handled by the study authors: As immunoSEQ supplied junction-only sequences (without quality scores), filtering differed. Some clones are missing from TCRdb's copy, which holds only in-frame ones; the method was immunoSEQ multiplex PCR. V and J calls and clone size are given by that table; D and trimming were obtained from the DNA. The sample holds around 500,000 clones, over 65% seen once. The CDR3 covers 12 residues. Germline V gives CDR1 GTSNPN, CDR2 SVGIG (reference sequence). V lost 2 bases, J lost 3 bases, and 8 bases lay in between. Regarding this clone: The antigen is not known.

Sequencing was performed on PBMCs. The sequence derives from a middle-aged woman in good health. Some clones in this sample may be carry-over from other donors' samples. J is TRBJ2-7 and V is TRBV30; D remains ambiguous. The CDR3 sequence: CAWSPANYEQYF. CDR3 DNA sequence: TGTGCCTGGAGTCCGGCCAACTACGAGCAGTACTTC.